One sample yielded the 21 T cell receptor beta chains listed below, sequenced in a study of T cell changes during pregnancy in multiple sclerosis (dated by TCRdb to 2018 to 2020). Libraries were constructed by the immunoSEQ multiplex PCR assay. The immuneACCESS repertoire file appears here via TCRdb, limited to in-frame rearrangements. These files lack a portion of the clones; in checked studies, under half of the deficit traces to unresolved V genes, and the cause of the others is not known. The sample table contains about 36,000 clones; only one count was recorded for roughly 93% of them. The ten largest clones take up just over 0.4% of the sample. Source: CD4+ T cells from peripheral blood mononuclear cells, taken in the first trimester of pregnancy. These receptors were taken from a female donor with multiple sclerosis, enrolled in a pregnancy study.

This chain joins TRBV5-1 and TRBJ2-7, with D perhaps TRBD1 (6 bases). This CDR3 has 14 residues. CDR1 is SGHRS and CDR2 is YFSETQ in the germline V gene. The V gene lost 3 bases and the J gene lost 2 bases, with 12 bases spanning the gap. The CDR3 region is CASSWDRDTYEQYF. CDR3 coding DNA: TGCGCCAGCAGCTGGGACCGGGACACCTACGAGCAGTACTTC.

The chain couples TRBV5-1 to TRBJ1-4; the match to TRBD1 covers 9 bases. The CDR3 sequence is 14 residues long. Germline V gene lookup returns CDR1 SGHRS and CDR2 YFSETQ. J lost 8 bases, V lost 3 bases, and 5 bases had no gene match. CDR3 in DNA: TGCGCCAGCAGCTGGAACAGGGGGCGGGAAAAACTGTTTTTT. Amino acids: CASSWNRGREKLFF.

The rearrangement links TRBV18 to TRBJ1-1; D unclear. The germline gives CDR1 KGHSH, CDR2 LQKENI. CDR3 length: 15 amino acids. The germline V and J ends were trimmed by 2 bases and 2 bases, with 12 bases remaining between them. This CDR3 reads CASSPYLQTNTEAFF. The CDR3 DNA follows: TGTGCCAGCTCACCATACCTACAGACCAACACTGAAGCTTTCTTT.

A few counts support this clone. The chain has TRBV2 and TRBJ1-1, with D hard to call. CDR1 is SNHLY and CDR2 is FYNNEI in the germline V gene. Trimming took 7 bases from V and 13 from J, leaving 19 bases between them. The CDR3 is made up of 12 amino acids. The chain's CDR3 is CASTPGSWIVFF. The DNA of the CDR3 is TGTGCCAGCACACCAGGATCCTGGATCGTTTTCTTT.

CDR3 sequence: CASTTRNTIYF. Written as DNA, the CDR3 is TGTGCCAGTACAACCAGAAACACCATATATTTT. This sequence joins TRBV2 and TRBJ1-3; the D is unclear. The germline V and J ends were trimmed by 9 bases and 5 bases, with 8 bases remaining between them. Germline CDR1 and CDR2: SNHLY and FYNNEI. The CDR3 has 11 amino acids.

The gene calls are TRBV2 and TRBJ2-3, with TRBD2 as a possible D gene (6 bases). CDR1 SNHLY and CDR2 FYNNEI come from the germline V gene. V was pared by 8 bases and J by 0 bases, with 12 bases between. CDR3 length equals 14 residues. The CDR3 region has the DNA TGTGCCAGCTGGAATGGGGGGAGCACAGATACGCAGTATTTT. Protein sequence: CASWNGGSTDTQYF.

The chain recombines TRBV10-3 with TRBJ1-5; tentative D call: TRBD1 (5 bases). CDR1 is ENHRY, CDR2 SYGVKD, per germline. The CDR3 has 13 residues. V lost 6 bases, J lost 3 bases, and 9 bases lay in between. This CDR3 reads CAISGGFNQPQHF. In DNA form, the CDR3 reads TGTGCCATCAGCGGGGGATTCAATCAGCCCCAGCATTTT.

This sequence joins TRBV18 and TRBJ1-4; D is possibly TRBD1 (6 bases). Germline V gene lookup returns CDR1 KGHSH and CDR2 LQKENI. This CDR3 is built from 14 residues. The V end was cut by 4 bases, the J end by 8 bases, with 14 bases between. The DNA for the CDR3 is TGTGCCAGCTCACTAGCAGGGGAAGAAGAAAAACTGTTTTTT. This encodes CASSLAGEEEKLFF.

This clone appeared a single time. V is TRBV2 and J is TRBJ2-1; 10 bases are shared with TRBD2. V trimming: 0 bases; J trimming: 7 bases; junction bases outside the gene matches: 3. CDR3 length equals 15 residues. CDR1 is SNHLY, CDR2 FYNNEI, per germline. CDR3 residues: CASSEASGRGNEQFF. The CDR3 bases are TGTGCCAGCAGTGAAGCGAGCGGGAGGGGGAATGAGCAGTTCTTC. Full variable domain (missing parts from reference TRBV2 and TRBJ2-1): EPEVTQTPSHQVTQMGQEVILRCVPISNHLYFYWYRQILGQKVEFLVSFYNNEISEKSEIFDDQFSVERPDGSNFTLKIRSTKLEDSAMYFCASSEASGRGNEQFFGPGTRLTVL.

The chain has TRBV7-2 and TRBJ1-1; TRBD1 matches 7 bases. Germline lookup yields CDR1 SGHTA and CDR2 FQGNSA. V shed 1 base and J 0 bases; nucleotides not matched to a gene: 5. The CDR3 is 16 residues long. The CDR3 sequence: CASSLVGGVMNTEAFF. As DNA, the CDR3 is TGTGCCAGCAGCTTAGTAGGGGGCGTCATGAACACTGAAGCTTTCTTT.

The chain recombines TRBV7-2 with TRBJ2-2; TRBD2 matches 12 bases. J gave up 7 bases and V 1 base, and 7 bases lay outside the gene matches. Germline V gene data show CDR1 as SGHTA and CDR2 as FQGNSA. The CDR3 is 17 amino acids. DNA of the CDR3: TGTGCCAGCAGCTTAGGACTAGCGGGGGCCCGGGGCGGGGAGCTGTTTTTT. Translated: CASSLGLAGARGGELFF.

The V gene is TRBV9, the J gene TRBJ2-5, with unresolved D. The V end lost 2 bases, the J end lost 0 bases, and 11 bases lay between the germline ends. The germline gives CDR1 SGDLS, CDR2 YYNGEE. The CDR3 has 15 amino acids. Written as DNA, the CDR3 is TGTGCCAGCAGCGTTGGGCCAGAGTACCAAGAGACCCAGTACTTC. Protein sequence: CASSVGPEYQETQYF.

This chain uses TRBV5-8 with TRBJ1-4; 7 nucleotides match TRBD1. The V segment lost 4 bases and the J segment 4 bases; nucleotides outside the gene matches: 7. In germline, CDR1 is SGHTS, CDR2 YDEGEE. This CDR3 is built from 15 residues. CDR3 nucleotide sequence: TGTGCCAGCAGCCGCGGGACAGATCTTAATGAAAAACTGTTTTTT. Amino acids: CASSRGTDLNEKLFF. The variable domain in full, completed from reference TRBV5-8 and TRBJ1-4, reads EAGVTQSPTHLIKTRGQQATLRCSPISGHTSVYWYQQALGLGLQFLLWYDEGEERNRGNFPPRFSGRQFPNYSSELNVNALELEDSALYLCASSRGTDLNEKLFFGSGTQLSVL.

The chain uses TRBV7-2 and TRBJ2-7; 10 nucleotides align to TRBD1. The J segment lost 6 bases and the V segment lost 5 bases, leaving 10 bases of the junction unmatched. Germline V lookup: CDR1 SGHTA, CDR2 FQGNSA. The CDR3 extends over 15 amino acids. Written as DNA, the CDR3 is TGTGCCAGCAGCGGCAACCGGGACAGGGGCGGCGAGCAGTACTTC. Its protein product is CASSGNRDRGGEQYF.

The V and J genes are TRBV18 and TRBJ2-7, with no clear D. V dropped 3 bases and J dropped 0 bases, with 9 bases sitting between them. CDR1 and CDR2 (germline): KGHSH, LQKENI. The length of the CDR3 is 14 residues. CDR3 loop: CASSPASTSYEQYF. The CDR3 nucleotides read TGTGCCAGCTCACCCGCCAGTACCTCCTACGAGCAGTACTTC.

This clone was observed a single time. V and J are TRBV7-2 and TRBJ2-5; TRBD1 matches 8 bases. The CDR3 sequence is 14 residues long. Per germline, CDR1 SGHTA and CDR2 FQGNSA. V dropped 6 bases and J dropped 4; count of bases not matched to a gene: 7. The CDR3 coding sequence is TGTGCCAGCAGGACCCTGCAGGGGGCAGAGACCCAGTACTTC. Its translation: CASRTLQGAETQYF.

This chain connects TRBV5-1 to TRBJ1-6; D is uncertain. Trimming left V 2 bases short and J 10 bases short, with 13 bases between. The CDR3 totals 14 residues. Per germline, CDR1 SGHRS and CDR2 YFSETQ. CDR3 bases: TGCGCCAGCAGCTTCTTTTGGCCGTCCTCACCCCTCCACTTT. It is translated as CASSFFWPSSPLHF.

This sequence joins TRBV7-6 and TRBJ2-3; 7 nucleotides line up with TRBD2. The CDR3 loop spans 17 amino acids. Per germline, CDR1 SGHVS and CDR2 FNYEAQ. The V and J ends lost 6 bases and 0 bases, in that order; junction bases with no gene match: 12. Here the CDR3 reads CASSTRRGGSSTDTQYF. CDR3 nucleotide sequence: TGTGCCAGCAGTACTCGCCGCGGGGGATCTAGCACAGATACGCAGTATTTT. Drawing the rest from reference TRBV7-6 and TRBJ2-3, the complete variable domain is GAGVSQSPRYKVTKRGQDVALRCDPISGHVSLYWYRQALGQGPEFLTYFNYEAQQDKSGLPNDRFSAERPEGSISTLTIQRTEQRDSAMYRCASSTRRGGSSTDTQYFGPGTRLTVL.

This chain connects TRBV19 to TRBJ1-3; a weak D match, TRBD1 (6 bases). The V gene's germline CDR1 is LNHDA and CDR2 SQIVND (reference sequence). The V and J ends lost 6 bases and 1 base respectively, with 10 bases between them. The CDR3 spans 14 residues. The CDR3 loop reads CASSRQVSGNTIYF. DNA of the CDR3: TGTGCCAGTAGCCGACAGGTTTCTGGAAACACCATATATTTT.

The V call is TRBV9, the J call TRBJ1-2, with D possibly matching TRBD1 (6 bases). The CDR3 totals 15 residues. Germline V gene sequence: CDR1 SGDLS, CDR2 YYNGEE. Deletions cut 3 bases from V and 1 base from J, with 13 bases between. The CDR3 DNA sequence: TGTGCCAGCAGCGCCAGGGGCAGATTTAACTATGGCTACACCTTC. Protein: CASSARGRFNYGYTF.

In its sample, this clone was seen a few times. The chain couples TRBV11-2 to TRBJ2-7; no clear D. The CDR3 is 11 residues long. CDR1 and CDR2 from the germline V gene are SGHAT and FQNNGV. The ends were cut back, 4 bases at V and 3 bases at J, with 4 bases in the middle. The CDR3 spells CASSSNYEQYF. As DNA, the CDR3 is TGTGCCAGCAGCTCCAACTACGAGCAGTACTTC.